The present TCR beta chain was sequenced within a study of PD-L1 blockade in urothelial cancer. Time point denoted: peripheral blood 6 weeks after treatment start. Clones were sequenced by immunoSEQ multiplex PCR, and TCRdb holds only the in-frame ones, with some missing. The sample records tens of thousands of clones, 80% to 90% being singletons. Trimming stripped 4 bases from V and 2 bases from J, with 11 bases between. Germline V gene data show CDR1 as KGHSH and CDR2 as LQKENI. The CDR3 sequence is 14 residues long. The source was PBMCs, collected around atezolizumab (anti-PD-L1) treatment. This chain links TRBV18 with TRBJ1-1; D call uncertain. The TCR was taken from a man aged 70-80 years with urothelial cancer. CDR3 sequence: CASSQTGINTEAFF. CDR3 DNA: TGTGCCAGCTCACAAACCGGGATTAACACTGAAGCTTTCTTT.